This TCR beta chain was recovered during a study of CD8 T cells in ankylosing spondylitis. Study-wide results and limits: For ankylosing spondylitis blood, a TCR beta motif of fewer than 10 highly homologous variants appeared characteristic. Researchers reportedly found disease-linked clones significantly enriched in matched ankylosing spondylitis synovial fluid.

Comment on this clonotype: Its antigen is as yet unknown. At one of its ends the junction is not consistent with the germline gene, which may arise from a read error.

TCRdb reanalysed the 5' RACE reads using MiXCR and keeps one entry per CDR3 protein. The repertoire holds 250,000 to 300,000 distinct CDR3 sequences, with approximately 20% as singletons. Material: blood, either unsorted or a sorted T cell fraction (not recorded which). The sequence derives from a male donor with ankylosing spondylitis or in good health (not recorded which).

The CDR3 DNA reads as TGTGTCAGCACGCCTCAGGGGGCATACAATGAGCAGTTCTTC. This encodes CVSTPQGAYNEQFF. This chain connects TRBV12-3 or TRBV12-4 to TRBJ2-1, with TRBD1 identical over 8 bases. The CDR3 totals 14 residues.